This T cell receptor (beta chain) came from a study of blood T cells in healthy people across ages. Study-wide findings and caveats: Roughly linear declines in TCR beta diversity per million T cells occurred with age.

Total RNA was extracted at no less than 5.5 micrograms per sample. Primed by a sample-barcoded 5' primer and a J-beta primer mix, a second PCR proceeded for roughly 6 to 12 cycles. TCRdb re-analysed the 5' RACE reads in MiXCR, keeping a single row per CDR3 protein. The table lists around 820,000 distinct CDR3 sequences, approximately 25% of them singletons. About this clonotype itself: Its target is unknown.

The V gene's germline CDR1 is GTSNPN and CDR2 SVGIG (reference sequence). The CDR3 extends over 12 amino acids. Deletions cut 4 bases from V and 5 bases from J, with 11 bases between. This same sample was also part of a study on T cells of mothers and their children. From that paper: Whether pairs are related or unrelated, thymic selection shapes their TCR recombination output in much the same way. When mothers and children were related, their normalized repertoire overlap, which was always slightly higher, did not differ significantly from that of unrelated pairs.

J is TRBJ1-1 and V is TRBV30; D may be TRBD1 (5 bases). The origin of this receptor is a boy aged 5 to 17 in good health. Sequencing was carried out using blood. CDR3 coding DNA: TGTGCCTGGATTTATGGGGGAACTGAAGCTTTCTTT. Protein sequence: CAWIYGGTEAFF. The whole variable domain, filled in from reference TRBV30 and TRBJ1-1, reads SQTIHQWPATLVQPVGSPLSLECTVEGTSNPNLYWYRQAAGRGLQLLFYSVGIGQISSEVPQNLSASRPQDRQFILSSKKLLLSDSGFYLCAWIYGGTEAFFGQGTRLTVV.